Given below is one T cell receptor (beta chain) in context. Its specificity is unknown. TCRdb keeps only in-frame clones here, not all; method: immunoSEQ multiplex PCR. The table records almost 9,500 clones, around 92% of them present only once. Time point denoted: newly diagnosed, previously untreated cHL patient sample. Negative selection with magnets was how CD8+ T cells were isolated from the thawed PBMCs. CDR3 size: 15 residues. Unmatched junction bases numbered 10, after V lost 5 bases and J lost 4 bases. Germline CDR1 is LNHNV and CDR2 is YYDKDF (reference sequence). This entry comes from a study of PD-1 blockade in classical Hodgkin lymphoma. Whole-study results and caveats: The causes of the repertoire differences, possibly disease activity or prior therapy, remain undefined. Newly diagnosed patients were reported to exhibit reduced baseline TCR diversity relative to healthy donors.

The sequence derives from a human donor with classical Hodgkin lymphoma. V gene TRBV15 combines with J gene TRBJ1-1, with 7 bases matching TRBD1. The sequencing sample was made of CD8+ T cells from blood. CDR3: CATSQSKGATTEAFF. The CDR3, as DNA: TGTGCCACCAGCCAGTCCAAGGGGGCGACCACTGAAGCTTTCTTT.